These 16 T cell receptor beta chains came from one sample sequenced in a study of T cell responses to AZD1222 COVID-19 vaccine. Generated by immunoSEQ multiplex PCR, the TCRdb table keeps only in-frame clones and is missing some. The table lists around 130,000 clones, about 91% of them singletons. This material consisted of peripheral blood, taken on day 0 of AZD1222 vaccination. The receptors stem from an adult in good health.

CDR3 bases: TGCGCCAGCAGCTTGGCCGCGGGGTTTAACACTGAAGCTTTCTTT. Its translation: CASSLAAGFNTEAFF. The chain is built from TRBV5-1 and TRBJ1-1, with D hard to call. Trimming took off 0 bases at V and 2 bases at J, with 11 bases between the two ends. The length of the CDR3 is 15 residues. CDR1 and CDR2 (germline): SGHRS, YFSETQ.

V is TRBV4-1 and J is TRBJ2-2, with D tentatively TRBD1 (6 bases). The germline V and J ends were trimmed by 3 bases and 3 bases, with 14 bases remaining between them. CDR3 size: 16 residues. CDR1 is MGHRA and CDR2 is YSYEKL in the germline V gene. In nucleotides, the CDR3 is TGCGCCAGCAGCCACCTAGGGGGACCCGACACCGGGGAGCTGTTTTTT. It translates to CASSHLGGPDTGELFF.

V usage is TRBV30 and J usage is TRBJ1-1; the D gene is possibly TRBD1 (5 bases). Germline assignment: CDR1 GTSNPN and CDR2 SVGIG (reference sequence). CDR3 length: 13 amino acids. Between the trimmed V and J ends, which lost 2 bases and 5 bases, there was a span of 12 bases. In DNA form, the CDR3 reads TGTGCCTGGAGTCCAGGGAGGAGAACTGAAGCTTTCTTT. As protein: CAWSPGRRTEAFF.

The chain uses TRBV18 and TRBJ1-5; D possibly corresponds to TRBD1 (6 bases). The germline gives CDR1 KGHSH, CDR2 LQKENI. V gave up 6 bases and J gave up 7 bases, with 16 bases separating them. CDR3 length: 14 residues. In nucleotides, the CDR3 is TGTGCCAGCTCCGCCGCCGGGGGCCAGCAGCCCCAGCATTTT. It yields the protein CASSAAGGQQPQHF. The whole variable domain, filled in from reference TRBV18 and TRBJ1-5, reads NAGVMQNPRHLVRRRGQEARLRCSPMKGHSHVYWYRQLPEEGLKFMVYLQKENIIDESGMPKERFSAEFPKEGPSILRIQQVVRGDSAAYFCASSAAGGQQPQHFGDGTRLSIL.

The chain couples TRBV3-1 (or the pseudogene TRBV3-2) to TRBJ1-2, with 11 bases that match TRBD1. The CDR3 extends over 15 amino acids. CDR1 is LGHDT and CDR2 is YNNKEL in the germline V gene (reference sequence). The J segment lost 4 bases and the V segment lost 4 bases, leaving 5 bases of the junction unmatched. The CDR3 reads CASSPRDRGFYGYTF. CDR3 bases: TGTGCCAGCAGCCCACGGGACAGGGGGTTCTATGGCTACACCTTC.

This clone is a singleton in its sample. CDR3 nucleotide sequence: TGTGCCAGCAGCCAAGTCGGCGGACAGGGAACATCCGGCTACACCTTC. As protein: CASSQVGGQGTSGYTF. The V and J genes are TRBV7-9 and TRBJ1-2; 8 bases align to TRBD1. Trimming cost V 5 bases and J 8 bases; bases outside gene matches: 16. The CDR3 contains 16 residues. Germline V gene data show CDR1 as SEHNR and CDR2 as FQNEAQ (reference sequence).

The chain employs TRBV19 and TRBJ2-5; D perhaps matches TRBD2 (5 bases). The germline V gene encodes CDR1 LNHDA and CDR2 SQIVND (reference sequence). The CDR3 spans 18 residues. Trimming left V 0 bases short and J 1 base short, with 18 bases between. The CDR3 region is CASSIDPPSLGSQETQYF. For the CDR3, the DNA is TGTGCCAGTAGTATAGATCCCCCCTCTTTGGGGAGCCAAGAGACCCAGTACTTC.

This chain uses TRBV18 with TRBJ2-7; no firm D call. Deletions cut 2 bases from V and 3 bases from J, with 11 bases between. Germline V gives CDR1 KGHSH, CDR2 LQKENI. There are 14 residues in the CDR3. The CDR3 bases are TGTGCCAGCTCACCATACGGCCTAGGCTACGAGCAGTACGTC. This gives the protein CASSPYGLGYEQYV.

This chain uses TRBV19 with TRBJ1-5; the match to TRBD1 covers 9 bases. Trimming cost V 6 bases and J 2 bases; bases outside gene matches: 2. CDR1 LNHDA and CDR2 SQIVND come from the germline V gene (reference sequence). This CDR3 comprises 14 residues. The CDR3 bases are TGTGCCAGTAGACAGGGGGCGGGCAATCAGCCCCAGCATTTT. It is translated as CASRQGAGNQPQHF.

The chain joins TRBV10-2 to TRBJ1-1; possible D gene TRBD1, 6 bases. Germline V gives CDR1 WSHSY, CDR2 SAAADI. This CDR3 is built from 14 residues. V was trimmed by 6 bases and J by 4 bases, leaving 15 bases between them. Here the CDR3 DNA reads TGCGCCAGCAGGGGGGCAGGGCGAGGCACTGAAGCTTTCTTT. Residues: CASRGAGRGTEAFF.

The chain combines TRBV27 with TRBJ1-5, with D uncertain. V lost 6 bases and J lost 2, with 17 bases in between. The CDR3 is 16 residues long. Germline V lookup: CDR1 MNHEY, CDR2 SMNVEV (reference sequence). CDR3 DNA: TGTGCCAGCAGCGATACTTCGGCCAGGCGCAATCAGCCCCAGCATTTT. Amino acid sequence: CASSDTSARRNQPQHF.

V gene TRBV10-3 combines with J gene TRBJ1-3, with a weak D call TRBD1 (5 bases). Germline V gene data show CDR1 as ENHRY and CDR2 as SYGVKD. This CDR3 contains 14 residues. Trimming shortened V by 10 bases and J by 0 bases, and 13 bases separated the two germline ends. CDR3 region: CATHGGYSGNTIYF. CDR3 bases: TGTGCCACTCACGGGGGGTACTCTGGAAACACCATATATTTT.

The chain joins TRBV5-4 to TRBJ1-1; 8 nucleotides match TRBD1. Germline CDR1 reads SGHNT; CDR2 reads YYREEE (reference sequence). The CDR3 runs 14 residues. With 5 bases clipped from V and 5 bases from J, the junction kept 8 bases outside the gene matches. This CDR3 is CASSLTGVRTEAFF. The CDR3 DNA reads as TGTGCCAGCAGTCTGACAGGGGTGAGGACTGAAGCTTTCTTT.

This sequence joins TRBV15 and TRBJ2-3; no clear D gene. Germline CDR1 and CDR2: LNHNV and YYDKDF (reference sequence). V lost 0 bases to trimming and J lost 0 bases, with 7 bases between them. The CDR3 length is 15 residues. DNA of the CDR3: TGTGCCACCAGCAGAGATCTACACAGCACAGATACGCAGTATTTT. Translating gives CATSRDLHSTDTQYF.

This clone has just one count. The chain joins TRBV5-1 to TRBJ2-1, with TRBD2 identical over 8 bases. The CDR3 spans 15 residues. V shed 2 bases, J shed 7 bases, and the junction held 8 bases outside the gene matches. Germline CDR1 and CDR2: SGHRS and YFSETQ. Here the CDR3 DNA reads TGCGCCAGCAGCTTTAGCGGGGTGCCAGGGAATGAGCAGTTCTTC. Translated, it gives CASSFSGVPGNEQFF. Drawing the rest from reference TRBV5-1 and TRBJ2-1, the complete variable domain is KAGVTQTPRYLIKTRGQQVTLSCSPISGHRSVSWYQQTPGQGLQFLFEYFSETQRNKGNFPGRFSGRQFSNSRSEMNVSTLELGDSALYLCASSFSGVPGNEQFFGPGTRLTVL.

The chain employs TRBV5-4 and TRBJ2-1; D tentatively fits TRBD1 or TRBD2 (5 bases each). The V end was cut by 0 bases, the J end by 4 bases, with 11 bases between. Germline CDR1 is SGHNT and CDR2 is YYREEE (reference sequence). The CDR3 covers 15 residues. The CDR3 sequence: CASSLGGTVYNEQFF. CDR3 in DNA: TGTGCCAGCAGCTTGGGGGGGACCGTTTACAATGAGCAGTTCTTC.